This record looks at one TCR beta chain sequence and its context. This sample is part of a study of blood T cell repertoires in COVID-19. Study details: Sites in the United States, Italy and Spain provided acute and convalescent COVID-19 samples. T cells, B-cell-depleted T cells, or PBMCs supplied cDNA or gDNA.

Original analysis: Using reference gene primer amplification, nucleated cell counts were estimated. Repertoires were generated with immunoSEQ multiplex PCR, while TCRdb's copy carries only in-frame clones and drops some. The DNA gave D and trimming, while V, J and clone size come from that table. Of around 240,000 clones listed, roughly 81% are singletons. This CDR3 region has 13 residues. Trimming removed 5 bases from V and 5 bases from J; junction bases left unmatched: 5. Germline lookup yields CDR1 KGHSH and CDR2 LQKENI. The TCR comes from a man between 40 and 49 years old with acute or convalescent COVID-19. The chain links TRBV18 to TRBJ1-1; 7 positions match TRBD1. Sequencing input: peripheral blood. CDR3 residues: CASSSPDRTEAFF. The CDR3 DNA is TGTGCCAGCTCATCGCCGGACAGGACTGAAGCTTTCTTT.